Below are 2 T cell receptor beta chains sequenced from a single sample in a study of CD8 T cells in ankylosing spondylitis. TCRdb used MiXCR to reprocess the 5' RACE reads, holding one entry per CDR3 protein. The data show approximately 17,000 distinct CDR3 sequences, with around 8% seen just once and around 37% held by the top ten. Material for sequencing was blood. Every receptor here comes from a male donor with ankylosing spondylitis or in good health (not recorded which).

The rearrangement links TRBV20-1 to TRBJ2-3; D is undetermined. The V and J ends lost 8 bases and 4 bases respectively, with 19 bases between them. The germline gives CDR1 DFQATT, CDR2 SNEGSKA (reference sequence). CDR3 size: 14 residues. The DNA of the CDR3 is TGCAGTTTTAAACCCGGACGGCAGCCAGATACGCAGTATTTT. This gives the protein CSFKPGRQPDTQYF.

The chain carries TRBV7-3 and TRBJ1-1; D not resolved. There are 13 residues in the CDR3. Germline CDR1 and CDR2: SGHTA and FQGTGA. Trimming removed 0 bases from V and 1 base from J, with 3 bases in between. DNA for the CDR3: TGTGCCAGCAGCTTAACGGGGAACACTGAAGCTTTCTTT. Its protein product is CASSLTGNTEAFF.